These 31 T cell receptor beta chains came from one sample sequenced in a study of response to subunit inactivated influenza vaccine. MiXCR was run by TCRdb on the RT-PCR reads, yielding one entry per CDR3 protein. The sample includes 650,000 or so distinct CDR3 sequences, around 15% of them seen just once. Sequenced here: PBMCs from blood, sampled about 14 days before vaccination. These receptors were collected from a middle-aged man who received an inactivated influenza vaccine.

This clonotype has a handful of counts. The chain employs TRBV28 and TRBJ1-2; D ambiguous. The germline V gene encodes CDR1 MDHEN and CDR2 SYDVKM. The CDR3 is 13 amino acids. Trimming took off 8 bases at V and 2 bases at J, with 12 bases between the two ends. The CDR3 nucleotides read TGTGCCAGCCGCCCCCCGGGGAACTATGGCTACACCTTC. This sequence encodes CASRPPGNYGYTF.

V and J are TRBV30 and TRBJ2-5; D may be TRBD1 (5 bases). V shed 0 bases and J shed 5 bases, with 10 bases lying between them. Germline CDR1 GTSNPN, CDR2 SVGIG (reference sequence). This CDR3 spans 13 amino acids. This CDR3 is CAWSVSTAETQYF. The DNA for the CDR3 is TGTGCCTGGAGTGTCTCGACAGCGGAGACCCAGTACTTC. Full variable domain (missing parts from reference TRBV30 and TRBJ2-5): SQTIHQWPATLVQPVGSPLSLECTVEGTSNPNLYWYRQAAGRGLQLLFYSVGIGQISSEVPQNLSASRPQDRQFILSSKKLLLSDSGFYLCAWSVSTAETQYFGPGTRLLVL.

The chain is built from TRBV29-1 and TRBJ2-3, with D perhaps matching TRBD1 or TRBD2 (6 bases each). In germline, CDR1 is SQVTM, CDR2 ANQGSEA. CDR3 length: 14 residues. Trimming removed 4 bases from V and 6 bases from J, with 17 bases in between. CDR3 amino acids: CSVAVRGRTDTQYF. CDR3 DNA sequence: TGCAGCGTTGCCGTGAGGGGGAGGACGGATACGCAGTATTTT.

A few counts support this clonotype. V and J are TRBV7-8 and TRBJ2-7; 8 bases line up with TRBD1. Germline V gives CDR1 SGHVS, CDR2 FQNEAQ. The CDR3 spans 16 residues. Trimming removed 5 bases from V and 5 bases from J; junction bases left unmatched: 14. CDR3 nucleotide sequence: TGTGCCAGCAGCCCAGGGGCGTCAGGGGGCTTGCACGAGCAGTACTTC. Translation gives CASSPGASGGLHEQYF.

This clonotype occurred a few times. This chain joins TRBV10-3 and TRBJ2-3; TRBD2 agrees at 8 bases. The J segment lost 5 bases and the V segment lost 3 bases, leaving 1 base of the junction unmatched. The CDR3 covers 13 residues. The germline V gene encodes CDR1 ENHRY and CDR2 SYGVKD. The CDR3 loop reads CAISESGRDTQYF. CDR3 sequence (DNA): TGTGCCATCAGTGAAAGCGGGAGAGATACGCAGTATTTT.

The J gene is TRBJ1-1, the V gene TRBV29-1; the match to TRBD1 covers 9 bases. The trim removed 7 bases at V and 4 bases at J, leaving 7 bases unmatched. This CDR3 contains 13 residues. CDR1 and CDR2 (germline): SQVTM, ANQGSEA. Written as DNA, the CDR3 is TGCAGCGCCGGGACAGGGTGGGGCACTGAAGCTTTCTTT. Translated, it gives CSAGTGWGTEAFF.

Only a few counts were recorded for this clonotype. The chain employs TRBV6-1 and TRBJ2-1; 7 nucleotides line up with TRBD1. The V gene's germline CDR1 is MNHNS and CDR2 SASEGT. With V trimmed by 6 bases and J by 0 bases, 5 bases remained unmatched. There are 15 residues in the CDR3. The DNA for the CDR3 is TGTGCCAGCAGACCCACAGGGGTCTCCTACAATGAGCAGTTCTTC. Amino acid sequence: CASRPTGVSYNEQFF.

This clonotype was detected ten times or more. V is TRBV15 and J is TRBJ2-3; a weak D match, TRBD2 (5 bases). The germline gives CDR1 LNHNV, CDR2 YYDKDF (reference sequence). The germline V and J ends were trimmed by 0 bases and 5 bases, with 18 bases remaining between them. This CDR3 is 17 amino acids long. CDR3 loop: CATSREGRELTRDTQYF. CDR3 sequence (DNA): TGTGCCACCAGCAGAGAGGGAAGGGAGCTCACTAGAGATACGCAGTATTTT. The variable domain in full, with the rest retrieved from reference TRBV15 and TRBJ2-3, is DAMVIQNPRYQVTQFGKPVTLSCSQTLNHNVMYWYQQKSSQAPKLLFHYYDKDFNNEADTPDNFQSRRPNTSFCFLDIRSPGLGDTAMYLCATSREGRELTRDTQYFGPGTRLTVL.

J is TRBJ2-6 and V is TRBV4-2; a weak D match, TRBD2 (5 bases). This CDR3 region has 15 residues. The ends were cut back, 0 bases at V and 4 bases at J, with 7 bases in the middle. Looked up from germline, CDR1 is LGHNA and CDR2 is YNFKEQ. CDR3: CASSQETGGANVLTF. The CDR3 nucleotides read TGTGCCAGCAGCCAAGAGACGGGGGGGGCCAACGTCCTGACTTTC.

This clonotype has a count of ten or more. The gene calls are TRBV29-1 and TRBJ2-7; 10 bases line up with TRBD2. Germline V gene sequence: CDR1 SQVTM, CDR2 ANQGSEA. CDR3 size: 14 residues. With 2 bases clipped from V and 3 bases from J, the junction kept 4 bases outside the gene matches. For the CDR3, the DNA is TGCAGCGTTGAACTAGCGGGGGAGATCTACGAGCAGTACTTC. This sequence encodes CSVELAGEIYEQYF.

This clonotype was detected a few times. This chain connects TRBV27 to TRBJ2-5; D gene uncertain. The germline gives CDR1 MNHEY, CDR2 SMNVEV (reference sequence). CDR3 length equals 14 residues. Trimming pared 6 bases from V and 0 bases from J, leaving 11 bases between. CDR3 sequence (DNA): TGTGCCAGCAGAGCTCTTAAGTACCAAGAGACCCAGTACTTC. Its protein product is CASRALKYQETQYF.

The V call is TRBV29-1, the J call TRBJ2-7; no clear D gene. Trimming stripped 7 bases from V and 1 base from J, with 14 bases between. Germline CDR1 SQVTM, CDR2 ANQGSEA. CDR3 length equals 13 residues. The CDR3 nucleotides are TGCAGCGCCCCCCCCAAGCCTTCCTACGAGCAGTACTTC. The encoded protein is CSAPPKPSYEQYF.

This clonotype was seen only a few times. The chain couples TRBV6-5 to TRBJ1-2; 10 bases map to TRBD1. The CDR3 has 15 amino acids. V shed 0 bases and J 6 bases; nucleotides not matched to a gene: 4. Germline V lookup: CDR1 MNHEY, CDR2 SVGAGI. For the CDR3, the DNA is TGTGCCAGCAGTTACTCGACTGGGACAGGGGATGGCTACACCTTC. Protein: CASSYSTGTGDGYTF.

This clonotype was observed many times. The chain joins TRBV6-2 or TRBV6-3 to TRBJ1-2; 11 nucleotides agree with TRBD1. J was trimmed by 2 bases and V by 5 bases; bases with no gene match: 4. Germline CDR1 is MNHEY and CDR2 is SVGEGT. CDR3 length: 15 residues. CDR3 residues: CASSIGQGANYGYTF. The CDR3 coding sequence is TGTGCCAGCAGTATCGGACAGGGGGCGAACTATGGCTACACCTTC.

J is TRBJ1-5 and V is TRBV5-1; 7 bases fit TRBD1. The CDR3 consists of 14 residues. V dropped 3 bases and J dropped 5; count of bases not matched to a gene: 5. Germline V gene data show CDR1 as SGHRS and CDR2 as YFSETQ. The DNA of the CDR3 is TGCGCCAGCAGCTCAGGACAGGAGTATCAGCCCCAGCATTTT. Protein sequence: CASSSGQEYQPQHF.

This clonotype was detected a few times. CDR3 nucleotide sequence: TGTGCCAGCAGGACGGGCACCCAAAACATTCAGTACTTC. This encodes CASRTGTQNIQYF. The genes are TRBV6-1 and TRBJ2-4; D not resolved. CDR1 is MNHNS, CDR2 SASEGT, per germline. The CDR3 covers 13 residues. Trimming removed 6 bases at V and 5 bases at J, with 11 bases between.

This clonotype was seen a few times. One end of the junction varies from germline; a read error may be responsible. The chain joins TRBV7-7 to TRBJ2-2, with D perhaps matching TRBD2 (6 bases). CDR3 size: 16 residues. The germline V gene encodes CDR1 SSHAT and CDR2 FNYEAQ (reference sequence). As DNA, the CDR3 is TGTGCTAGCAGTGGCCTCGGGGACTCCCACACCGGGGAGCTGTTTTTT. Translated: CASSGLGDSHTGELFF.

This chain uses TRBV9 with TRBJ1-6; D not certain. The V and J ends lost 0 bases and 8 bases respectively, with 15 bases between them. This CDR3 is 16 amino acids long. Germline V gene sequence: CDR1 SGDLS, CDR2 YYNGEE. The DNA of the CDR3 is TGTGCCAGCAGCGTAGGTGGCAGGCCTCATGATTCACCCCTCCACTTT. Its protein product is CASSVGGRPHDSPLHF.

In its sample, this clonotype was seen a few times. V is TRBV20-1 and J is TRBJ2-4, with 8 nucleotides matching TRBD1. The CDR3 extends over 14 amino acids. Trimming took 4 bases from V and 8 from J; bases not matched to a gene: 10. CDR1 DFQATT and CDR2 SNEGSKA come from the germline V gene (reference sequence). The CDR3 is CSANPGGAKDIQYF. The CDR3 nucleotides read TGCAGTGCTAACCCAGGGGGCGCCAAGGACATTCAGTACTTC.

The DNA of the CDR3 is TGCGCCAGCAGCCTTGCCGGGACAGGGGGTTCCGGGGAGCTGTTTTTT. Translating gives CASSLAGTGGSGELFF. J is TRBJ2-2 and V is TRBV5-1, with 11 nucleotides matching TRBD1. The CDR3 covers 16 residues. J gave up 6 bases and V 4 bases, and 8 bases lay outside the gene matches. Germline V gene data show CDR1 as SGHRS and CDR2 as YFSETQ.

CDR3 sequence (DNA): TGCGCCAGCAGCTTGGCAGGCGGGTACACTGAAGCTTTCTTT. Amino acids: CASSLAGGYTEAFF. The V gene is TRBV5-1, the J gene TRBJ1-1; D remains unclear. With 0 bases removed from V and 3 bases from J, the gap between germline ends came to 9 bases. From germline, CDR1 is SGHRS and CDR2 YFSETQ. This CDR3 contains 14 residues.

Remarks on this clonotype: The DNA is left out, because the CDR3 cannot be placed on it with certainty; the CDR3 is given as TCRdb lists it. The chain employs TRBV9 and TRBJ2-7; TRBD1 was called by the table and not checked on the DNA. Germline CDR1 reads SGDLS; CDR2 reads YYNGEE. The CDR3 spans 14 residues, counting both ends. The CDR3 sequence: CASSVGQGSYEHYF.

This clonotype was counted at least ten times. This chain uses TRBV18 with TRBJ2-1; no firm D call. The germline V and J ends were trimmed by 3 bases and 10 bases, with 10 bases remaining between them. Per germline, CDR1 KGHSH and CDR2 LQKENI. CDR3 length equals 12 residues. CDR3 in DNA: TGTGCCAGCTCACCGTTCTCGGCCGAGCAGTTCTTC. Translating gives CASSPFSAEQFF.

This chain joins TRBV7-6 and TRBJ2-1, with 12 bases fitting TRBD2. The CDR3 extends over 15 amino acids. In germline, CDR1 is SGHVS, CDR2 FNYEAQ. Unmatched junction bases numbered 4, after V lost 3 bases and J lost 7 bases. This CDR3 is CASSFLAGGTNEQFF. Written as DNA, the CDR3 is TGTGCCAGCAGCTTCCTAGCGGGGGGGACGAATGAGCAGTTCTTC.

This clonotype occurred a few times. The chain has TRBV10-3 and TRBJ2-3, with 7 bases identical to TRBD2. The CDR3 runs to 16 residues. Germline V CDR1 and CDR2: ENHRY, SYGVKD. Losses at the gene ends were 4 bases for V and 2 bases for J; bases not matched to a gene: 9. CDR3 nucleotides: TGTGCCATCAGTGGGAGACTAGCAGGGCACACAGATACGCAGTATTTT. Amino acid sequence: CAISGRLAGHTDTQYF.

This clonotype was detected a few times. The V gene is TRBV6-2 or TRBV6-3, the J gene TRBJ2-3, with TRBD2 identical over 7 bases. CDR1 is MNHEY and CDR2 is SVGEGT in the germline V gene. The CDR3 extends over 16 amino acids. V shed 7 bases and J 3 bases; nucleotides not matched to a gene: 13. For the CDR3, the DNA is TGTGCCAGCATTGGACTAGGTGCCAGGGTGACAGATACGCAGTATTTT. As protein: CASIGLGARVTDTQYF.

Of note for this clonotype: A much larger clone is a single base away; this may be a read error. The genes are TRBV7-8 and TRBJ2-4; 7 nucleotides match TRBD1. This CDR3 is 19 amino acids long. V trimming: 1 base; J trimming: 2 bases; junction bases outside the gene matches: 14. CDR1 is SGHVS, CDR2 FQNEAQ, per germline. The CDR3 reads CASSLVGTAKSGTKNIQYF. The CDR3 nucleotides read TGTGCCAGCAGCTTAGTTGGGACAGCCAAGAGTGGAACCAAAAACATTCAGTACTTC.

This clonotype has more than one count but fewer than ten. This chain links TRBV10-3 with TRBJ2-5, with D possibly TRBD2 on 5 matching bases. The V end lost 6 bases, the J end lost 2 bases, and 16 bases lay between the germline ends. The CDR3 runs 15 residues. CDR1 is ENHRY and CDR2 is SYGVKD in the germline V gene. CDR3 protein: CAIRTTALGQETQYF. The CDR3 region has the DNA TGTGCCATCAGAACCACCGCACTAGGACAAGAGACCCAGTACTTC.

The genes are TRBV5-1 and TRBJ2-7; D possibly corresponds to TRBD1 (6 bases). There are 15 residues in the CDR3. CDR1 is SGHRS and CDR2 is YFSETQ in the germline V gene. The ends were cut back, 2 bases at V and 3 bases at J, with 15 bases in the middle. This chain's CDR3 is CASSFGTISLYEQYF. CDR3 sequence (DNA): TGCGCCAGCAGCTTCGGGACAATTTCCCTCTACGAGCAGTACTTC.

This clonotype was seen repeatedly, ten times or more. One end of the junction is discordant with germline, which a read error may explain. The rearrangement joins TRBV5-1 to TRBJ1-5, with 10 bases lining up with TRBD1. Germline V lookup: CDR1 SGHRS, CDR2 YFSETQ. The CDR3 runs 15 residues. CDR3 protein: CASSFGTGGNQPQHF. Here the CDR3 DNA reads TGTGCCAGCAGCTTCGGGACAGGGGGCAATCAGCCCCAGCATTTT.

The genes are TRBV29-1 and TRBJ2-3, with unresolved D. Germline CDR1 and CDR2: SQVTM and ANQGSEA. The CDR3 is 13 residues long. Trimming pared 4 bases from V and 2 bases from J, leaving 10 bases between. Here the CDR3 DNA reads TGCAGCGTTGGTTCCCCGATCACAGATACGCAGTATTTT. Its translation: CSVGSPITDTQYF.